The 3 T cell receptor beta chains below were found in one sample sequenced in a study of blood T cell repertoires in COVID-19. Clones were read by immunoSEQ multiplex PCR, and TCRdb kept only the in-frame ones, dropping some. The profile shows around 81,000 clones, 85% of them singletons. Source material: peripheral blood. Source of these receptors: a man aged 45-65 years with acute or convalescent COVID-19.

This chain uses TRBV19 with TRBJ1-2; no definite D call. The germline gives CDR1 LNHDA, CDR2 SQIVND (reference sequence). V was pared by 4 bases and J by 1 base, with 10 bases between. The CDR3 is 14 residues long. CDR3 nucleotide sequence: TGTGCCAGTAGTACTCAGGCTCATAACTATGGCTACACCTTC. This gives the protein CASSTQAHNYGYTF.

The CDR3 region is CASSPDRVNTEAFF. CDR3 nucleotides: TGTGCCAGCAGCCCCGACAGGGTGAACACTGAAGCTTTCTTT. The rearrangement joins TRBV3-1 (or the pseudogene TRBV3-2) to TRBJ1-1; 7 nucleotides agree with TRBD1. Trimming removed 4 bases from V and 0 bases from J; junction bases left unmatched: 2. CDR1 is LGHDT, CDR2 YNNKEL, per germline (reference sequence). This CDR3 contains 14 residues.

V gene TRBV9 combines with J gene TRBJ2-1; 11 nucleotides line up with TRBD2. The CDR3 covers 14 residues. Germline V lookup: CDR1 SGDLS, CDR2 YYNGEE. Losses at the gene ends were 3 bases for V and 6 bases for J; bases not matched to a gene: 2. The CDR3 region is CASSGGLAANEQFF. CDR3 coding DNA: TGTGCCAGCAGCGGGGGACTAGCGGCCAATGAGCAGTTCTTC.